This passage covers 15 T cell receptor beta chains from one sample sequenced in a study of cytomegalovirus exposure and HLA in healthy donors. In the PCR, 60 Vbeta and 13 Jbeta primers were used. The protocol was immunoSEQ multiplex PCR, while the TCRdb copy is restricted to in-frame clones and leaves out a portion. The sample lists some 200,000 clones; approximately 78% were seen once. Sequencing was performed on PBMCs. The receptors were sampled from a woman in her thirties or forties in good health and CMV-seronegative.

This sequence joins TRBV7-9 and TRBJ1-1, with TRBD1 identical over 7 bases. The V segment lost 7 bases and the J segment 7 bases; nucleotides outside the gene matches: 9. The CDR3 covers 13 residues. In germline, CDR1 is SEHNR, CDR2 FQNEAQ (reference sequence). The DNA of the CDR3 is TGTGCCAGCAAGCACATGGGACAGCGTGAAGCTTTCTTT. It codes for CASKHMGQREAFF.

The rearrangement joins TRBV6-5 to TRBJ2-7, with 7 bases that match TRBD1. V shed 2 bases and J 1 base; nucleotides not matched to a gene: 5. The length of the CDR3 is 15 residues. CDR1 is MNHEY and CDR2 is SVGAGI in the germline V gene. DNA for the CDR3: TGTGCCAGCAGTTACCAGGCAGGGGGTTCCTACGAGCAGTACTTC. This translates into CASSYQAGGSYEQYF.

This clone was observed a handful of times. The chain carries TRBV27 and TRBJ1-1, with D possibly matching TRBD1 (6 bases). The V and J ends lost 6 bases and 5 bases respectively, with 13 bases between them. Looked up from germline, CDR1 is MNHEY and CDR2 is SMNVEV (reference sequence). The CDR3 runs 13 residues. The CDR3 is CASRLQGWTEAFF. CDR3 nucleotide sequence: TGTGCCAGCAGACTTCAGGGGTGGACTGAAGCTTTCTTT.

This chain uses TRBV7-9 with TRBJ2-1; tentative D call: TRBD1 (6 bases). This CDR3 has 13 residues. The V gene lost 2 bases and the J gene lost 5 bases, with 7 bases spanning the gap. CDR1 is SEHNR, CDR2 FQNEAQ, per germline (reference sequence). The CDR3 coding sequence is TGTGCCAGCAGCTTATCAGGGGACAATGAGCAGTTCTTC. This codes for CASSLSGDNEQFF.

The CDR3 coding sequence is TGTGCCAGTTTCCCGGGACACGGGACAGGGGGCGGATCTGGGGCCAACGTCCTGACTTTC. It translates to CASFPGHGTGGGSGANVLTF. The chain is built from TRBV5-8 and TRBJ2-6; TRBD1 matches 12 bases. Germline lookup yields CDR1 SGHTS and CDR2 YDEGEE. The CDR3 is 20 residues long. Unmatched junction bases numbered 16, after V lost 8 bases and J lost 1 base.

The rearrangement joins TRBV7-2 to TRBJ1-2; TRBD1 is a possible D gene (6 bases). Between the trimmed V and J ends, which lost 3 bases and 4 bases, there was a span of 9 bases. CDR3 length equals 13 residues. The germline CDR1 and CDR2 sequences are SGHTA and FQGNSA. The chain's CDR3 is CASSLGHIYGYTF. The CDR3 coding sequence is TGTGCCAGCAGCTTGGGACACATCTATGGCTACACCTTC. Full variable domain (rest looked up from reference TRBV7-2 and TRBJ1-2): GAGVSQSPSNKVTEKGKDVELRCDPISGHTALYWYRQSLGQGLEFLIYFQGNSAPDKSGLPSDRFSAERTGGSVSTLTIQRTQQEDSAVYLCASSLGHIYGYTFGSGTRLTVV.

The chain recombines TRBV27 with TRBJ2-2; 9 nucleotides match TRBD1. CDR3 length equals 14 residues. CDR1 MNHEY and CDR2 SMNVEV come from the germline V gene (reference sequence). V lost 5 bases, J lost 6 bases, and 4 bases stayed unmatched. The CDR3 reads CASSLTGGAGELFF. CDR3 sequence (DNA): TGTGCCAGCAGTCTGACAGGGGGGGCCGGGGAGCTGTTTTTT.

This clone was seen only once. At one end the junction does not follow the germline gene, possibly because of a read error. Distinct nucleotide sequences in the sample also encode this CDR3. The V gene is TRBV9, the J gene TRBJ1-1; 8 bases are a match to TRBD1. This CDR3 comprises 14 residues. Germline V CDR1 and CDR2: SGDLS, YYNGEE. The CDR3 loop is CASSPQGADTEAFF. The CDR3 DNA follows: TGTGCCAGCAGCCCCCAGGGGGCTGACACTGAAGCTTTCTTC.

The V and J genes are TRBV18 and TRBJ1-1, with no clear D. This CDR3 is built from 14 residues. Trimming removed 0 bases at V and 3 bases at J, with 8 bases between. The germline V gene has CDR1 KGHSH and CDR2 LQKENI. DNA of the CDR3: TGTGCCAGCTCACCACCGAGTCTTTACACTGAAGCTTTCTTT. Protein: CASSPPSLYTEAFF.

The chain carries TRBV5-1 and TRBJ2-5, with D tentatively TRBD1 (6 bases). The CDR3 is made up of 16 amino acids. The V gene lost 1 base and the J gene lost 2 bases, with 15 bases spanning the gap. CDR1 is SGHRS and CDR2 is YFSETQ in the germline V gene. The CDR3 DNA follows: TGCGCCAGCAGCTTGAGTCCGGCGACAGGACAAGAGACCCAGTACTTC. This translates into CASSLSPATGQETQYF.

In regard to this clone: Other DNA sequences in this specimen translate into the identical CDR3. The chain combines TRBV27 with TRBJ2-3; no firm D call. The germline V and J ends were trimmed by 3 bases and 3 bases, with 4 bases remaining between them. This CDR3 is built from 12 residues. Germline loops: CDR1 MNHEY, CDR2 SMNVEV (reference sequence). In DNA form, the CDR3 reads TGTGCCAGCAGTTTCAATACAGATACGCAGTATTTT. This translates into CASSFNTDTQYF.

This chain links TRBV25-1 with TRBJ2-2; unclear D gene. The CDR3 length is 12 residues. V lost 4 bases and J 8 bases, leaving 8 bases between the germline ends. The V gene's germline CDR1 is MGHDK and CDR2 SYGVNS. CDR3: CASSVTSGELFF. The CDR3 DNA sequence: TGTGCCAGCAGTGTCACATCTGGGGAGCTGTTTTTT.

The CDR3: CASSSGGTEAFF. Here the CDR3 DNA reads TGTGCCAGCAGCTCGGGGGGAACTGAAGCTTTCTTT. This chain connects TRBV7-3 to TRBJ1-1; TRBD1 is a possible D gene (5 bases). There are 12 residues in the CDR3. Between the trimmed V and J ends, which lost 4 bases and 5 bases, there was a span of 8 bases. CDR1 is SGHTA, CDR2 FQGTGA, per germline.

The rearrangement uses TRBV29-1 and TRBJ2-3; D perhaps matches TRBD2 (6 bases). Trimming removed 4 bases from V and 1 base from J, with 6 bases in between. The germline V gene has CDR1 SQVTM and CDR2 ANQGSEA. This CDR3 contains 12 residues. CDR3: CSVGGGTDTQYF. The CDR3 DNA follows: TGCAGCGTTGGGGGGGGCACAGATACGCAGTATTTT.

The chain uses TRBV29-1 and TRBJ2-7; D possibly corresponds to TRBD1 (6 bases). CDR3 length: 12 residues. Germline values: CDR1 SQVTM, CDR2 ANQGSEA. V was cut by 4 bases and J by 2 bases, with 9 bases left in between. CDR3 sequence: CSVGQGTYEQYF. Written as DNA, the CDR3 is TGCAGCGTTGGGCAGGGGACCTACGAGCAGTACTTC.